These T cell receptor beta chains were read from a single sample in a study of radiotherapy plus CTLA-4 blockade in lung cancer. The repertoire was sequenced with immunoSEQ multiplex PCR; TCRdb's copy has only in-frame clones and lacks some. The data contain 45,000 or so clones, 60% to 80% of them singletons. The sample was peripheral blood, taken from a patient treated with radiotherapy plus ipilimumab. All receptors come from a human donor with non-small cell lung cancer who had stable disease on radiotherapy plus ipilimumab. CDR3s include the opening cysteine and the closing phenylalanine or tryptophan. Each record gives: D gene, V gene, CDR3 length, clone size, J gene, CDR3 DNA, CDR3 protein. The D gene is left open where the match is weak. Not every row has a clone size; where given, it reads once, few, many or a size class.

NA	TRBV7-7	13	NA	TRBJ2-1	TGTGCCAGCAGCTTATCCGCCGACAATGAGCAGTTCTTC	CASSLSADNEQFF
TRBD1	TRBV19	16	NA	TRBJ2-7	TGTGCCACTCCCCCATGGTCCCGGGACAGCCCGGGGGAGCAGTACTTC	CATPPWSRDSPGEQYF
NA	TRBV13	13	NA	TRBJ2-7	TGTGCCAGCAGGGAACAAACAGGCGGCGAGCAGTACTTC	CASREQTGGEQYF
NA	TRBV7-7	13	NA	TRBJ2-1	TGTGCCAGCAGCTTAGCGAGTGGTGATAAGCAGTTCTTC	CASSLASGDKQFF
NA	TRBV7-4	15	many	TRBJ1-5	TGTGCCAGCAGCTTAGTTGGGACACAGAATCAGCCCCAGCATTTT	CASSLVGTQNQPQHF
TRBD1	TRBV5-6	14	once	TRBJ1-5	TGTGCCAGCAGGGGGACAGGGGGGAGTCAGCCCCAGCATTTT	CASRGTGGSQPQHF
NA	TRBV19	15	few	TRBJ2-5	TGTGCCAGTAGTACTGGGACCACCCGAGGGGAGACCCAGTACTTC	CASSTGTTRGETQYF
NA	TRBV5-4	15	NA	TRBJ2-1	TGTGCCAGCAGCTTTGGGCGAAGCTCCTACAATGAGCAGTTCTTC	CASSFGRSSYNEQFF
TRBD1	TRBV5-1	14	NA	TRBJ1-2	TGCGCCAGCAGCTTGGGACAGGGAATCTATGGCTACACCTTC	CASSLGQGIYGYTF
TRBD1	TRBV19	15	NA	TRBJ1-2	TGTGCCAGTAGGGATGCCGGGACAGGGCTCTATGGCTACACCTTC	CASRDAGTGLYGYTF
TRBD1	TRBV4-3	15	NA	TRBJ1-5	TGCGCCAGCAGCCAAACCAGACAGGGGGCTCAGCCCCAGCATTTT	CASSQTRQGAQPQHF
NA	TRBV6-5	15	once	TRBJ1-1	TGTGCCAGCACTCAGGACAGACGAACACTGAGGGGAGCTTTCTTT	CASTQDRRTLRGAFF
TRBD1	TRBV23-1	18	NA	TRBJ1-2	TGCGCCAGCAGTCAAACTCCCTTACCTAGACAGGGGTCCTATGGCTACACCTTC	CASSQTPLPRQGSYGYTF
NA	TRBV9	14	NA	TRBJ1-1	TGTGCCAGCAGCGTAGATCAGGAGAACACTGAAGCTTTCTTT	CASSVDQENTEAFF
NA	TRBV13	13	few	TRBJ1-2	TGTGCCAGCAGCTTAAAAAGGGACTCTGGCTACACCTTC	CASSLKRDSGYTF